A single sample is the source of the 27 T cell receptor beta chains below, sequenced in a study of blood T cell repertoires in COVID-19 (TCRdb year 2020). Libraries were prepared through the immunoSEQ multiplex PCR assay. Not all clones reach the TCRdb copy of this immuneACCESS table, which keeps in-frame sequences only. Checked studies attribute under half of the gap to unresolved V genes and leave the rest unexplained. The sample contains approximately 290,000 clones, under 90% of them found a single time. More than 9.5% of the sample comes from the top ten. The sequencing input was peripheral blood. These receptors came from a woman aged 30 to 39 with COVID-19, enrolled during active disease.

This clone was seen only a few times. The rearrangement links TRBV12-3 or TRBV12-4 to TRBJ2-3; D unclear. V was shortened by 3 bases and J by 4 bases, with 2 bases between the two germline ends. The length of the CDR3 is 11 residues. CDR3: CASSFSDTQYF. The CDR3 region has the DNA TGTGCCAGCAGTTTCTCAGATACGCAGTATTTT.

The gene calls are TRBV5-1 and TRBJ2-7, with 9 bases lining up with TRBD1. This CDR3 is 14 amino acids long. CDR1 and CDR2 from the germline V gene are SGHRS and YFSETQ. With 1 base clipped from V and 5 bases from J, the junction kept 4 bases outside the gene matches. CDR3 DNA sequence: TGCGCCAGCAGCTTGAGACAGGGGGAACACGAGCAGTACTTC. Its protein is CASSLRQGEHEQYF.

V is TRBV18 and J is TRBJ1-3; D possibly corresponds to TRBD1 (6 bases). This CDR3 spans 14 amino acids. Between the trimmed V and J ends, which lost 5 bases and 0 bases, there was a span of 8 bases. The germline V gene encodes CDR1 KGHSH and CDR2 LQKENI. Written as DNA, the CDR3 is TGTGCCAGCTCAAGGGACACCTCTGGAAACACCATATATTTT. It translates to CASSRDTSGNTIYF.

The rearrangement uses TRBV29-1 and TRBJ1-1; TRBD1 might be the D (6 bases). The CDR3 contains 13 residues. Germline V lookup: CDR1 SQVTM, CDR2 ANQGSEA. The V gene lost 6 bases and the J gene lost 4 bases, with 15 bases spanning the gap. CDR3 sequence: CSVDGGGGTEAFF. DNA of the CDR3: TGCAGCGTCGATGGAGGGGGGGGCACTGAAGCTTTCTTT.

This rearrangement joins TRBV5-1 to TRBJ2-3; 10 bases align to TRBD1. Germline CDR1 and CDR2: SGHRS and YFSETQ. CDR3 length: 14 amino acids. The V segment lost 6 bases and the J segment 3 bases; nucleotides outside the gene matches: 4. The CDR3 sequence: CASTPGQGTDTQYF. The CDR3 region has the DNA TGCGCCAGCACCCCGGGACAGGGGACAGATACGCAGTATTTT.

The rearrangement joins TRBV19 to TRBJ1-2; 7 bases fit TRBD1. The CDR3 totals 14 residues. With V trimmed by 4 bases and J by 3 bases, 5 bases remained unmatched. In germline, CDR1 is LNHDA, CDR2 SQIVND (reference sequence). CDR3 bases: TGTGCCAGTAGTAGGACAGGATTGGACTATGGCTACACCTTC. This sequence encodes CASSRTGLDYGYTF.

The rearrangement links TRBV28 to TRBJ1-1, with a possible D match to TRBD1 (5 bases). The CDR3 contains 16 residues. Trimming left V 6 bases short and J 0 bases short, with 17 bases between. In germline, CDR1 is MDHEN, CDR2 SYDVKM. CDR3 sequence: CASSPNSQTVNTEAFF. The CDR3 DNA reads TGTGCCAGCAGCCCGAACTCCCAGACAGTGAACACTGAAGCTTTCTTT.

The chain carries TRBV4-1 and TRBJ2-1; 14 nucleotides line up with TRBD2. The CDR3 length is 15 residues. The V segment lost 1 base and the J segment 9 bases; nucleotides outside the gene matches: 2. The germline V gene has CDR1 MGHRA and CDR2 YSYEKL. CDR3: CASSQGLAGGAEQFF. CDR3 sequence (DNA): TGCGCCAGCAGCCAAGGACTAGCGGGGGGGGCTGAGCAGTTCTTC.

CDR3 sequence (DNA): TGTGCCAGCAGCTTAGCCGGGACAGGGAGTGAAAAACTGTTTTTT. This encodes CASSLAGTGSEKLFF. The J gene is TRBJ1-4, the V gene TRBV7-9, with 9 bases matching TRBD1. Germline lookup yields CDR1 SEHNR and CDR2 FQNEAQ (reference sequence). Germline trimming cut 0 bases from V and 7 bases from J; bases unmatched to any gene: 3. The CDR3 is 15 amino acids.

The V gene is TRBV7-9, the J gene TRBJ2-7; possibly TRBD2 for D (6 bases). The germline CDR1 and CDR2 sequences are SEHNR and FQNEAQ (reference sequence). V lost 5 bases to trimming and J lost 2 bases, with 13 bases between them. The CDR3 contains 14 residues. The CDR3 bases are TGTGCCAGCAGCCTGCCGGGGACTCCCTACGAGCAGTACTTC. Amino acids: CASSLPGTPYEQYF.

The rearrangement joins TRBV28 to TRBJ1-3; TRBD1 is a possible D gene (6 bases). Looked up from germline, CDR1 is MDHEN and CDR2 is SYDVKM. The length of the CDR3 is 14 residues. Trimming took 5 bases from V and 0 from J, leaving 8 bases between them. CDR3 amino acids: CASSTGSSGNTIYF. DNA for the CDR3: TGTGCCAGCAGTACAGGGAGCTCTGGAAACACCATATATTTT.

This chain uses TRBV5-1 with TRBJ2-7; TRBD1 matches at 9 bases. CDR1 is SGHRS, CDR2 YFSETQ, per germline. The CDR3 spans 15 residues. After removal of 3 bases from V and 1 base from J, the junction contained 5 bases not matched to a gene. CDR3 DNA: TGCGCCAGCAGCTCCACCGGGACAGGGTCCTACGAGCAGTACTTC. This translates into CASSSTGTGSYEQYF. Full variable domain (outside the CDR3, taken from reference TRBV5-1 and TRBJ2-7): KAGVTQTPRYLIKTRGQQVTLSCSPISGHRSVSWYQQTPGQGLQFLFEYFSETQRNKGNFPGRFSGRQFSNSRSEMNVSTLELGDSALYLCASSSTGTGSYEQYFGPGTRLTVT.

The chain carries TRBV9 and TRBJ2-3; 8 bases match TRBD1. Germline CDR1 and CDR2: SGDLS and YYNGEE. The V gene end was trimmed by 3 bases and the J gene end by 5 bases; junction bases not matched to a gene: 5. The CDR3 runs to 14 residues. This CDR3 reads CASSERTGRDTQYF. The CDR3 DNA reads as TGTGCCAGCAGCGAACGGACAGGGAGAGATACGCAGTATTTT. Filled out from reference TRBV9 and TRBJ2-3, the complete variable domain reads DSGVTQTPKHLITATGQRVTLRCSPRSGDLSVYWYQQSLDQGLQFLIQYYNGEERAKGNILERFSAQQFPDLHSELNLSSLELGDSALYFCASSERTGRDTQYFGPGTRLTVL.

This CDR3 reads CASSRRTGEETQYF. Written as DNA, the CDR3 is TGTGCCAGCAGCCGACGGACAGGGGAAGAGACCCAGTACTTC. The chain has TRBV11-2 and TRBJ2-5; 9 nucleotides align to TRBD1. This CDR3 is built from 14 residues. The ends lost 5 bases at V and 3 bases at J; junction bases unmatched: 4. Germline lookup yields CDR1 SGHAT and CDR2 FQNNGV.

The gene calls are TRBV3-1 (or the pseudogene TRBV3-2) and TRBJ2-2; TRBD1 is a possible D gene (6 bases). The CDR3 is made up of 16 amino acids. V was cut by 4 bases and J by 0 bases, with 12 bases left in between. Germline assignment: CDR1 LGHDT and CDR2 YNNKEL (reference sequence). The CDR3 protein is CASSPDTGTNTGELFF. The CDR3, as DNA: TGTGCCAGCAGCCCCGACACAGGGACGAACACCGGGGAGCTGTTTTTT.

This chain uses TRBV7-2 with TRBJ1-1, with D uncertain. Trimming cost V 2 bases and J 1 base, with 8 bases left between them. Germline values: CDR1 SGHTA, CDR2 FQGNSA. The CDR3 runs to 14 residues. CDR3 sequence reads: CASSLFGGNTEAFF. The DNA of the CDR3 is TGTGCCAGCAGCTTATTCGGAGGGAACACTGAAGCTTTCTTT.

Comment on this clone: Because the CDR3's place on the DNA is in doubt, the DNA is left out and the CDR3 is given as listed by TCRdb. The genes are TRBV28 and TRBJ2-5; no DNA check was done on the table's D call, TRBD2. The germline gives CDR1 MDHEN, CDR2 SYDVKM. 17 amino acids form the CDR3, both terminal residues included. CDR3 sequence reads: CASSLGTSGGFLETQYF.

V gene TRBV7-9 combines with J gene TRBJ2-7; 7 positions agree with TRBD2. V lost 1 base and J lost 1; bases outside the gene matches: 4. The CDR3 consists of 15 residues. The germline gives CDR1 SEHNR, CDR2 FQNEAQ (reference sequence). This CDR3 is CASSLVLRGSYEQYF. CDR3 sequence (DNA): TGTGCCAGCAGCTTAGTATTGCGGGGGTCCTACGAGCAGTACTTC.

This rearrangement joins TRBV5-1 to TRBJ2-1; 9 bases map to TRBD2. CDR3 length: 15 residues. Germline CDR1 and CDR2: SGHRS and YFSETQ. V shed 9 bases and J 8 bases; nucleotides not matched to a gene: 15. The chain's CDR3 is CATKRASGGFYEQFF. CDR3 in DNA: TGCGCCACCAAACGGGCCAGCGGGGGGTTTTATGAGCAGTTCTTC.

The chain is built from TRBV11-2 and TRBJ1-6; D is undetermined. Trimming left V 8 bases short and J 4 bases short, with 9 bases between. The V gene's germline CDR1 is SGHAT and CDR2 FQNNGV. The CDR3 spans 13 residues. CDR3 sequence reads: CASALVYNSPLHF. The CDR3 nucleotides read TGTGCCAGCGCCCTAGTGTATAATTCACCCCTCCACTTT.

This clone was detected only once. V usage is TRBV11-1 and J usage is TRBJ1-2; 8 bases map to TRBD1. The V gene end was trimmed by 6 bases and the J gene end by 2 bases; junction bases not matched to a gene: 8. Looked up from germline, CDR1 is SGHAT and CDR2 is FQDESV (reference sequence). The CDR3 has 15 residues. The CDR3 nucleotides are TGTGCCAGCAGTTTGGGGGACAGGAGAAACTATGGCTACACCTTC. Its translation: CASSLGDRRNYGYTF.

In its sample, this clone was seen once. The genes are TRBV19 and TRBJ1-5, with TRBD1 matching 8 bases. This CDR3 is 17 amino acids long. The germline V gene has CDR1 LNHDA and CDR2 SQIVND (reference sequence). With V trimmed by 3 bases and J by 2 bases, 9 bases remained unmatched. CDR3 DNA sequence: TGTGCCAGTAGTATTTGGGCAGGGGGCATTGGCAATCAGCCCCAGCATTTT. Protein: CASSIWAGGIGNQPQHF. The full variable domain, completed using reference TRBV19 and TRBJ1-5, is DGGITQSPKYLFRKEGQNVTLSCEQNLNHDAMYWYRQDPGQGLRLIYYSQIVNDFQKGDIAEGYSVSREKKESFPLTVTSAQKNPTAFYLCASSIWAGGIGNQPQHFGDGTRLSIL.

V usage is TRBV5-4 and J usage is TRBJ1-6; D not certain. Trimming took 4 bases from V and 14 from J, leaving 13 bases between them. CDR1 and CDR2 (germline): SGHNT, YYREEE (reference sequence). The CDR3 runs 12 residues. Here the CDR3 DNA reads TGTGCCAGCAGCCCGGACGGGGTGACCCTCCACTTT. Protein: CASSPDGVTLHF.

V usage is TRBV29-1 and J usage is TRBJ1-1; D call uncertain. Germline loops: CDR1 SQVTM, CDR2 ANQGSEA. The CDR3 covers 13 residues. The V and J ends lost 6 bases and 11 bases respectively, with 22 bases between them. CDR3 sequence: CSVHIAVGELAFF. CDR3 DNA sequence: TGCAGCGTCCACATTGCGGTTGGAGAGTTGGCTTTCTTT. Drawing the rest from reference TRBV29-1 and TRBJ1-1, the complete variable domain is SAVISQKPSRDICQRGTSLTIQCQVDSQVTMMFWYRQQPGQSLTLIATANQGSEATYESGFVIDKFPISRPNLTFSTLTVSNMSPEDSSIYLCSVHIAVGELAFFGQGTRLTVV.

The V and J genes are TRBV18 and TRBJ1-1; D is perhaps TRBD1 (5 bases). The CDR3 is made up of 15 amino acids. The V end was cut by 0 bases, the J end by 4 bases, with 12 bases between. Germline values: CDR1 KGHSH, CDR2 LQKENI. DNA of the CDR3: TGTGCCAGCTCACCACCGGCAGGGTCGAGCACTGAAGCTTTCTTT. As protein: CASSPPAGSSTEAFF.

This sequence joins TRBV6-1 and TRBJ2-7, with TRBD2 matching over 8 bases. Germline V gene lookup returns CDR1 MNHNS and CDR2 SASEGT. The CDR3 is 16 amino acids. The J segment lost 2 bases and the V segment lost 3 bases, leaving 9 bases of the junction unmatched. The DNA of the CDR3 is TGTGCCAGCAGTGACCCCCGGGGGGGAGGGGCCTACGAGCAGTACTTC. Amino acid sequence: CASSDPRGGGAYEQYF.

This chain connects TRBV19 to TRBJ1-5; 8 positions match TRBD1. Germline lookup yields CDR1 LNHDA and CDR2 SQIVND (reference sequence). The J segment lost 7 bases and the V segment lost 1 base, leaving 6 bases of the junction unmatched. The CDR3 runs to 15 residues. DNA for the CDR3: TGTGCCAGTAGTATAGTGCAGGGGGCTTGGCAGCCCCAGCATTTT. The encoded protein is CASSIVQGAWQPQHF. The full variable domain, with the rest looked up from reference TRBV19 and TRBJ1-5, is DGGITQSPKYLFRKEGQNVTLSCEQNLNHDAMYWYRQDPGQGLRLIYYSQIVNDFQKGDIAEGYSVSREKKESFPLTVTSAQKNPTAFYLCASSIVQGAWQPQHFGDGTRLSIL.